The rows below give T cell receptor beta chains drawn from one sample of a study of T cell responses to AZD1222 COVID-19 vaccine. The assay was immunoSEQ multiplex PCR, and TCRdb's table has in-frame clones only and misses some. This table has 85,000 or so clones, 70% to 90% appearing once. The input for sequencing was peripheral blood, taken 28 days after the second AZD1222 dose. These receptors all come from an adult who received the AZD1222 COVID-19 vaccine. Both conserved end residues are part of each CDR3. Each record gives: V gene, clone size, J gene, D gene, CDR3 protein, CDR3 DNA. The D gene is left open where the match is weak. For some rows the clone size is stated as once, few or many, or as a class when expanded; others skip it.

TRBV10-3	NA	TRBJ1-1	NA	CAISDHRRMNTEAFF	TGTGCCATCAGTGACCATCGACGGATGAACACTGAAGCTTTCTTT
TRBV18	NA	TRBJ2-2	TRBD2	CASSPPRGGTGELFF	TGTGCCAGCTCACCACCTCGCGGGGGCACCGGGGAGCTGTTTTTT
TRBV5-4	NA	TRBJ1-4	TRBD1	CASSLQGAAEKLFF	TGTGCCAGCAGCTTGCAGGGGGCGGCTGAAAAACTGTTTTTT
TRBV5-4	NA	TRBJ2-4	TRBD2	CASSLAGGDIQYF	TGTGCCAGCAGCTTGGCCGGGGGGGACATTCAGTACTTC
TRBV27	NA	TRBJ2-7	TRBD1	CASSSIIGGQGLHEQYF	TGTGCCAGCAGTTCCATTATAGGGGGACAGGGATTGCACGAGCAGTACTTC
TRBV6-5	NA	TRBJ2-1	NA	CASSQYNEQFF	TGTGCCAGCAGCCAATACAATGAGCAGTTCTTC
TRBV3-1/TRBV3-2	NA	TRBJ2-2	TRBD1	CASSRTGKTGELFF	TGTGCCAGCAGCCGGACAGGGAAGACCGGGGAGCTGTTTTTT
TRBV27	NA	TRBJ1-1	NA	CAAPSGGGRTEDTEAFF	TGTGCCGCGCCCTCGGGTGGGGGGAGGACTGAGGACACTGAAGCTTTCTTT
TRBV4-1	few	TRBJ2-6	NA	CASSQDWSSGANVLTF	TGCGCCAGCAGCCAAGATTGGAGCTCTGGGGCCAACGTCCTGACTTTC
TRBV7-2	NA	TRBJ2-3	TRBD1	CASSPRTGGSSRRTDTQYF	TGTGCCAGCAGCCCGAGGACAGGGGGCTCCTCGCGACGCACAGATACGCAGTATTTT
TRBV7-3	NA	TRBJ2-3	NA	CASSPRPGGTDTQYF	TGTGCCAGCAGCCCAAGGCCAGGGGGCACAGATACGCAGTATTTT
TRBV13	once	TRBJ1-1	TRBD1	CASSPGQGDAFF	TGTGCCAGCAGCCCTGGACAGGGTGATGCTTTCTTT
TRBV18	NA	TRBJ1-2	TRBD1	CASSPDRGSVGYGYTF	TGTGCCAGCTCACCGGACAGGGGATCCGTTGGCTATGGCTACACCTTC
TRBV7-3	few	TRBJ2-1	NA	CASSSGAGTYNEQFF	TGTGCCAGCAGCTCTGGGGCGGGGACCTACAATGAGCAGTTCTTC
TRBV3-1/TRBV3-2	once	TRBJ2-7	TRBD2	CASSQSLAGGPYEQYF	TGTGCCAGCAGCCAATCCCTAGCGGGGGGACCCTACGAGCAGTACTTC
TRBV10-2	few	TRBJ1-6	NA	CASSEIRGSPLHF	TGCGCCAGCAGTGAGATTAGAGGTTCACCCCTCCACTTT
TRBV11-2	NA	TRBJ2-3	NA	CASSSPNSDTQYF	TGTGCCAGCAGCTCCCCGAACTCAGATACGCAGTATTTT
TRBV11-2	NA	TRBJ1-3	NA	CASSLGGASGNTIYF	TGTGCCAGCAGCTTAGGAGGGGCCTCTGGAAACACCATATATTTT
TRBV30	NA	TRBJ2-3	NA	CAWSWGERSTDTQYF	TGTGCCTGGAGTTGGGGAGAGCGGAGCACAGATACGCAGTATTTT
TRBV5-1	NA	TRBJ2-7	TRBD1	CASSWGQAGNEQYF	TGCGCCAGCAGCTGGGGACAGGCGGGGAACGAGCAGTACTTC